This TCR beta chain was sequenced in a study of cytomegalovirus exposure and HLA in healthy donors. About the study: Approximately 180 million T cells yielded approximately 100 million unique TCR beta sequences, as an earlier analysis found.

Whole-study findings and limits: Sequence variants that were highly shared formed a cluster that was likely a sequencing artifact.

In the case of this clone: The antigen is not known.

The PCR had 60 Vbeta and 13 Jbeta primers. Profiled with immunoSEQ multiplex PCR; TCRdb holds only in-frame clones, not every one. Of 100,000 to 150,000 clones listed, about 80% are singletons. The TCR was taken from a boy aged 2 to 9 in good health and CMV-seronegative. Sequenced material: PBMCs.

CDR3 sequence: CASSYPQTGSWGYTF. CDR3 nucleotides: TGTGCCAGCAGTTACCCCCAGACCGGGAGCTGGGGCTACACCTTC. The V call is TRBV6-6, the J call TRBJ1-2; no clear D gene. V was shortened by 2 bases and J by 8 bases, with 18 bases between the two germline ends. The CDR3 extends over 15 amino acids. Germline CDR1 is MNHNY and CDR2 is SVGAGI (reference sequence).